Included here is one TCR beta chain sequence, with context. Its antigen is not known. Relative to the germline gene, one junction end is altered; a read error may explain this. The data stem from a study of Ad26.COV2.S vaccination and SARS-CoV-2 variants. Study details: The COV1001 Ad26.COV2.S trial arm included the donor. Participants got Ad26.COV2.S intramuscularly, once or twice 56 days apart.

The CDR3 consists of 12 residues. Germline V gives CDR1 LGHDT, CDR2 YNNKEL (reference sequence). Regarding the study as a whole: TCR breadth and depth estimates may have understated total T cell responses. Recipients of either vaccine or placebo displayed similar breadth of non-spike TCRs.

TCRdb keeps only in-frame clones here, not all; method: immunoSEQ multiplex PCR. The sample lists hundreds of thousands of clones, around 90% occurring once. Treatment: some 20 received Ad26.COV2.S at low or high dose, single or two shots; 5 received placebo; per-sample allocation not given. Sample collection was performed on day 63 after the first vaccine or placebo injection. This receptor was identified in a person between 18 and 65 years old who received the Ad26.COV2.S COVID-19 vaccine or a placebo. Sequencing used peripheral blood, obtained in a trial of Ad26.COV2.S vaccine versus placebo. The rearrangement uses TRBV3-1 (or the pseudogene TRBV3-2) and TRBJ1-1; D gene uncertain. CDR3 sequence reads: CASTQYITEAFF. The CDR3 bases are TGTGCCAGCACCCAATACATCACTGAAGCTTTCTTT.